The 3 T cell receptor beta chains listed next were all sequenced from one sample in a study of CD8+ T cells in alopecia areata (dated by TCRdb to 2017 to 2018). The library was made by the immunoSEQ multiplex PCR assay. RNA was extracted from all samples and reverse transcribed into cDNA as template for TCR sequencing. Here the immuneACCESS table is served through TCRdb, limited to in-frame sequences with V and J called. Missing clones are a known gap in these copies; in checked studies unresolved V genes cover under half, and the rest lacks a known reason. The sample contains 150,000 to 200,000 clones, around 64% of them found a single time. Approximately 1.3% of the sample goes to the ten largest clones. The meaning of the sample's treatment or condition label: oral pan-JAK inhibitor, 5-10 mg twice daily. Sequenced material: CD4+ T cells sorted from blood, taken at roughly week 49, from a patient treated with tofacitinib. Receptor source: a human donor with alopecia areata.

The chain joins TRBV5-6 to TRBJ2-4; D possibly matches TRBD1 or TRBD2 (5 bases each). The germline gives CDR1 SGHDT, CDR2 YYEEEE. The CDR3 spans 17 residues. Trimming removed 4 bases at V and 1 base at J, with 18 bases between. In DNA form, the CDR3 reads TGTGCCAGCAGCCCGGGCCGACAGTGGGGGGCCAAAAACATTCAGTACTTC. Residues: CASSPGRQWGAKNIQYF.

This chain connects TRBV29-1 to TRBJ1-1; D might be TRBD1 (5 bases). CDR3 length: 12 residues. With 5 bases removed from V and 3 bases from J, the gap between germline ends came to 10 bases. The germline CDR1 and CDR2 sequences are SQVTM and ANQGSEA. DNA for the CDR3: TGCAGCGTTCTCAGGGTGGACACTGAAGCTTTCTTT. It is translated as CSVLRVDTEAFF.

This chain links TRBV14 with TRBJ1-5, with a possible D match to TRBD1 (6 bases). V was cut by 1 base and J by 6 bases, with 7 bases left in between. CDR1 and CDR2 (germline): SGHDN, FVKESK. CDR3 length: 13 amino acids. The chain's CDR3 is CASSQGGAQPQHF. The CDR3 coding sequence is TGTGCCAGCAGCCAAGGGGGGGCTCAGCCCCAGCATTTT. Drawing the rest from reference TRBV14 and TRBJ1-5, the complete variable domain is EAGVTQFPSHSVIEKGQTVTLRCDPISGHDNLYWYRRVMGKEIKFLLHFVKESKQDESGMPNNRFLAERTGGTYSTLKVQPAELEDSGVYFCASSQGGAQPQHFGDGTRLSIL.